The clone carrying this TCR beta chain came up many times. Its antigen is still unknown. CDR3 length equals 12 residues. J gave up 0 bases and V 7 bases, and 3 bases lay outside the gene matches. Germline CDR1 reads SQVTM; CDR2 reads ANQGSEA. The source of the sample is a study of beta chain features in type 1 diabetes. Expressed TCRB transcripts were sequenced because the isolated RNA had all been reverse transcribed beforehand. This table comes from immunoSEQ multiplex PCR, and its TCRdb copy is limited to in-frame clones, with some not included. The sample holds around 310,000 clones, less than 15% seen once. Points from the study as a whole: Type 1 diabetes patients had TCRB CDR3s that were shorter (moderately but significantly so) in all four CD4+ subsets.

This chain connects TRBV29-1 to TRBJ2-7; 7 bases match TRBD1. The sequenced sample was naive CD4+ T cells from blood. The sequence was obtained from a woman aged 18-29 years with type 1 diabetes. The CDR3 nucleotides are TGCAGCGGCCGGGACAGCTCCTACGAGCAGTACTTC. Translating it yields CSGRDSSYEQYF.